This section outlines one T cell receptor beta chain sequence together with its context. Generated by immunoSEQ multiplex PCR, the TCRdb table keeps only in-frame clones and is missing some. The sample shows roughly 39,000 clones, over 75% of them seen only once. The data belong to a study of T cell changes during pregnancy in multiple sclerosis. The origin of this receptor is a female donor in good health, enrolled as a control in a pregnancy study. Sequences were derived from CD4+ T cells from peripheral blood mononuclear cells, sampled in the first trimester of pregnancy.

This CDR3 reads CASRAYGTNEKLFF. The CDR3 DNA sequence: TGTGCCAGTAGAGCGTATGGAACTAATGAAAAACTGTTTTTT. The genes are TRBV19 and TRBJ1-4; D is unresolved. This CDR3 has 14 amino acids. Trimming removed 6 bases at V and 1 base at J, with 9 bases between. Germline V gives CDR1 LNHDA, CDR2 SQIVND (reference sequence).